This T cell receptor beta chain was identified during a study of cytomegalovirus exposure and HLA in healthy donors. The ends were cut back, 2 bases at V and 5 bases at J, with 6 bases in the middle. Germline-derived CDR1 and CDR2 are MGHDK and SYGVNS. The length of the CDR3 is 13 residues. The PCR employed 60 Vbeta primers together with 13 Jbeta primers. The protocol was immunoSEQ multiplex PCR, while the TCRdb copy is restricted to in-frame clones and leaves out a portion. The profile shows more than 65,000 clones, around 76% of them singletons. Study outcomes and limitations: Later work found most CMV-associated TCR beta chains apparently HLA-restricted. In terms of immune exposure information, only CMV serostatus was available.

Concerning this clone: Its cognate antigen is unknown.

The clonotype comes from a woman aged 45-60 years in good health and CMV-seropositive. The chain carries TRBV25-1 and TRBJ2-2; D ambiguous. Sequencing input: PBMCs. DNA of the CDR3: TGTGCCAGCAGTGAACGAGATACCGGGGAGCTGTTTTTT. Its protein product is CASSERDTGELFF.